This T cell receptor (beta chain) was profiled in a study of blood T cell repertoires in COVID-19. Study as a whole: T cells, B-cell-depleted T cells, or PBMCs supplied cDNA or gDNA.

V gave up 3 bases and J gave up 3 bases; unmatched junction bases: 5. CDR3 length equals 14 residues. Germline V gene sequence: CDR1 MNHEY, CDR2 SMNVEV (reference sequence). This clone has a handful of counts. In the study's own analysis: Estimated nucleated cell counts came from reference gene primer amplification. The assay was immunoSEQ multiplex PCR, and TCRdb's table has in-frame clones only and misses some. That table gives V, J and clone size, and the DNA gave D and trimming. The table shows around 180,000 clones, with about 83% occurring only once. Input material: peripheral blood. This chain links TRBV27 with TRBJ2-7; 7 bases are a match to TRBD1. This sequence originates from a human donor in a cohort sampled during active COVID-19. As DNA, the CDR3 is TGTGCCAGCAGTTTGTCAGGGGGTTTCTACGAGCAGTACTTC. Translation: CASSLSGGFYEQYF.